These 10 T cell receptor beta chains were all obtained from the same sample, sequenced in a study of cytomegalovirus exposure and HLA in healthy donors (dated by TCRdb to the late 2010s). Libraries were built with the immunoSEQ multiplex PCR assay. Held by TCRdb, this immuneACCESS table contains in-frame sequences only and omits some clones. Under half of the omission traces to an unresolved V gene where checked; the cause of the rest is unknown. This sample gives 200,000 or so clones in total; 80% to 90% of them show up just once. Clones ranked in the top ten supply approximately 2% of the sample. Material for sequencing was PBMCs. These receptors were collected from a woman between 18 and 29 years old in good health and CMV-seropositive.

The chain carries TRBV27 and TRBJ2-3, with a tentative D call TRBD2 (5 bases). CDR1 MNHEY and CDR2 SMNVEV come from the germline V gene (reference sequence). This CDR3 comprises 13 residues. Trimming took off 2 bases at V and 5 bases at J, with 8 bases between the two ends. CDR3 sequence: CASSLLAGDTQYF. DNA of the CDR3: TGTGCCAGCAGTTTACTAGCCGGAGATACGCAGTATTTT.

The gene calls are TRBV19 and TRBJ2-7, with D possibly matching TRBD2 (6 bases). Trimming shortened V by 5 bases and J by 3 bases, and 11 bases separated the two germline ends. The germline V gene encodes CDR1 LNHDA and CDR2 SQIVND (reference sequence). This CDR3 has 13 residues. DNA of the CDR3: TGTGCCAGTAGTGGTCAGGGAGGCTACGAGCAGTACTTC. Amino acids: CASSGQGGYEQYF.

This rearrangement joins TRBV6-5 to TRBJ2-4; 9 bases match TRBD1. The CDR3 length is 15 residues. The germline V gene encodes CDR1 MNHEY and CDR2 SVGAGI. V was clipped by 4 bases and J by 5 bases; unmatched bases: 6. CDR3 residues: CASSSRDREENIQYF. The CDR3 region has the DNA TGTGCCAGCAGTTCCCGGGACAGGGAGGAAAACATTCAGTACTTC.

The chain employs TRBV28 and TRBJ2-7, with D tentatively TRBD2 (6 bases). V was trimmed by 7 bases and J by 6 bases, leaving 19 bases between them. The CDR3 contains 14 residues. The germline V gene encodes CDR1 MDHEN and CDR2 SYDVKM. CDR3 sequence: CASISFGGLGEQYF. Written as DNA, the CDR3 is TGTGCCAGCATTAGTTTCGGGGGACTCGGCGAGCAGTACTTC.

The chain uses TRBV6-5 and TRBJ1-3; D perhaps matches TRBD1 (5 bases). The CDR3 runs to 16 residues. V was trimmed by 4 bases and J by 9 bases, leaving 22 bases between them. The V gene's germline CDR1 is MNHEY and CDR2 SVGAGI. The CDR3: CASSSWGVESAGTIYF. In DNA, the CDR3 is TGTGCCAGCAGTTCCTGGGGGGTAGAATCTGCGGGCACCATATATTTT.

The V and J genes are TRBV5-5 and TRBJ2-7; 8 nucleotides match TRBD1. The V gene end was trimmed by 4 bases and the J gene end by 3 bases; junction bases not matched to a gene: 6. This CDR3 is built from 14 residues. The germline CDR1 and CDR2 sequences are SGHKS and YYEKEE (reference sequence). This CDR3 is CASSLQGAFYEQYF. The CDR3 DNA follows: TGTGCCAGCAGCCTGCAGGGGGCGTTCTACGAGCAGTACTTC.

The chain couples TRBV6-5 to TRBJ2-7, with TRBD2 matching 7 bases. V gave up 4 bases and J gave up 1 base; unmatched junction bases: 1. CDR1 and CDR2 from the germline V gene are MNHEY and SVGAGI. The length of the CDR3 is 13 residues. The DNA of the CDR3 is TGTGCCAGCAGTTTGCGGGGGTCCTACGAGCAGTACTTC. Its protein is CASSLRGSYEQYF.

This clone was observed a single time. The genes are TRBV4-2 and TRBJ2-1; 7 nucleotides agree with TRBD2. The V segment lost 4 bases and the J segment 3 bases; nucleotides outside the gene matches: 15. The CDR3 consists of 18 residues. CDR1 and CDR2 from the germline V gene are LGHNA and YNFKEQ. CDR3 in DNA: TGTGCCAGCAGCCCACCCCGAATCCCGGGACTACGCTACAATGAGCAGTTCTTC. It codes for CASSPPRIPGLRYNEQFF.

The chain employs TRBV28 and TRBJ2-5, with a possible D match to TRBD2 (5 bases). Germline-derived CDR1 and CDR2 are MDHEN and SYDVKM. The CDR3 extends over 14 amino acids. V was shortened by 0 bases and J by 5 bases, with 10 bases between the two germline ends. The CDR3 protein is CASSLWGSRETQYF. The CDR3 DNA reads TGTGCCAGCAGTTTATGGGGGAGCAGGGAGACCCAGTACTTC.

The chain recombines TRBV5-4 with TRBJ2-1; TRBD2 matches 11 bases. The V and J ends lost 4 bases and 2 bases, in that order; junction bases with no gene match: 2. The CDR3 consists of 15 residues. Germline V gives CDR1 SGHNT, CDR2 YYREEE (reference sequence). CDR3: CASSKGLAAYNEQFF. CDR3 nucleotides: TGTGCCAGCAGCAAGGGACTAGCGGCCTACAATGAGCAGTTCTTC.